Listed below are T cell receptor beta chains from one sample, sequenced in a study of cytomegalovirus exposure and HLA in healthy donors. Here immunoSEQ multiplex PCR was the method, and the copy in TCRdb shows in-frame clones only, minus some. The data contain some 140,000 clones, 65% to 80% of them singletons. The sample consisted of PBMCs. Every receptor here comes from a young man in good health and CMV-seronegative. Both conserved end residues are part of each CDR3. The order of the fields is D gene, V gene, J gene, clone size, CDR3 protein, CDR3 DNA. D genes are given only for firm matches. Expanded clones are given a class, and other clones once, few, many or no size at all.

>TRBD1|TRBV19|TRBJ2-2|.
CASSLSGGVSRTGELFF
TGTGCCAGTAGTTTGTCAGGGGGTGTGAGTAGAACCGGGGAGCTGTTTTTT
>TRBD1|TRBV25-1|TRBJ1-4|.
CASSSGGNEKLFF
TGTGCCAGCTCTTCAGGGGGGAATGAAAAACTGTTTTTT
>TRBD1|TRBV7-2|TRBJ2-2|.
CASSFLGQGITGELFF
TGTGCCAGCAGCTTCCTGGGACAGGGGATCACCGGGGAGCTGTTTTTT
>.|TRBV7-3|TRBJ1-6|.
CASSPGRNSPLHF
TGTGCCAGCAGCCCAGGTCGCAATTCACCCCTCCACTTT
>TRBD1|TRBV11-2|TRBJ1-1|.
CASRTGTGGNTEAFF
TGTGCCAGCAGGACCGGGACAGGGGGAAACACTGAAGCTTTCTTT
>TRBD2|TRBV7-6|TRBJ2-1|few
CASSLGGGRPLDEQFF
TGTGCCAGCAGCTTAGGCGGGGGGCGTCCTCTGGATGAGCAGTTCTTC
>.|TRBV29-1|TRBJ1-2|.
CSVEGRGRNYGYTF
TGCAGCGTTGAAGGTCGGGGTAGAAACTATGGCTACACCTTC
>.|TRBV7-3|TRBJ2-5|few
CASSLGGGPQETQYF
TGTGCCAGCAGCTTAGGGGGGGGCCCTCAAGAGACCCAGTACTTC
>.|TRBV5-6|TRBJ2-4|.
CASSSDSVAKNIQYF
TGTGCCAGCAGCTCGGACTCCGTAGCCAAAAACATTCAGTACTTC
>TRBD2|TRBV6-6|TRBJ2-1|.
CASSVGTSGNNEQFF
TGTGCCAGCAGTGTAGGGACTAGCGGTAACAATGAGCAGTTCTTC
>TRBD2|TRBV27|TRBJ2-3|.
CASSRDSLTSGGDTQYF
TGTGCCAGCAGCAGGGACAGTCTGACTAGCGGGGGAGATACGCAGTATTTT
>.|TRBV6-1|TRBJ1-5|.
CASSEFVGADGNQPQHF
TGTGCCAGCAGTGAATTTGTGGGGGCCGATGGCAATCAGCCCCAGCATTTT
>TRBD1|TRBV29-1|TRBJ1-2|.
CSVVSVQGAGYTF
TGCAGCGTTGTCTCCGTGCAGGGGGCCGGCTACACCTTC
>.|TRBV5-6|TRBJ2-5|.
CASSLGGLEETQYF
TGTGCCAGCAGCTTGGGGGGGCTGGAAGAGACCCAGTACTTC
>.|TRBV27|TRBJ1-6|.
CASSFNQGISYNSPLHF
TGTGCCAGCAGTTTCAATCAGGGCATCTCCTATAATTCACCCCTCCACTTT
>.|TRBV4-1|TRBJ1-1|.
CASSQEQASYTEAFF
TGCGCCAGCAGCCAAGAACAGGCGTCGTACACTGAAGCTTTCTTT
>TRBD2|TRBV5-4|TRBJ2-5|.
CASSPGGGQETQYF
TGTGCCAGCAGCCCGGGGGGGGGACAAGAGACCCAGTACTTC
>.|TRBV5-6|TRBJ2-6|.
CASSLFTGNVAGANVLTF
TGTGCCAGCAGCTTGTTTACAGGGAATGTTGCTGGGGCCAACGTCCTGACTTTC
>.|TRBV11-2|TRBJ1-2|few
CASSLGGPTMGYTF
TGTGCCAGCAGCTTAGGTGGGCCTACAATGGGCTACACCTTC
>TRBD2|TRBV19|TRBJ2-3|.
CASSSSGGTDTQYF
TGTGCCAGTAGTTCCAGCGGGGGCACAGATACGCAGTATTTT
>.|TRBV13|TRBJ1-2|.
CASSLDRSNYGYTF
TGTGCCAGCAGCTTAGACAGATCTAACTATGGCTACACCTTC
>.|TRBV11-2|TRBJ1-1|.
CASSLDRGGLENTEAFF
TGTGCCAGCAGCTTAGATCGGGGGGGGCTGGAAAACACTGAAGCTTTCTTT
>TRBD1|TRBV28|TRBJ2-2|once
CDKGAPNTGELFF
TGCGATAAGGGGGCCCCGAACACCGGGGAGCTGTTTTTT
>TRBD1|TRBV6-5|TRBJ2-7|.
CASSYSGTGEHEQYF
TGTGCCAGCAGTTACTCCGGGACAGGGGAACACGAGCAGTACTTC
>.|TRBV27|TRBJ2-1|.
CASSSARSSYNEQFF
TGTGCCAGCAGTTCTGCCAGAAGCTCCTACAATGAGCAGTTCTTC
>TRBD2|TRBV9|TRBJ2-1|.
CASSVDLGRGGIRNEQFF
TGTGCCAGCAGCGTAGATTTGGGGCGGGGGGGTATACGGAATGAGCAGTTCTTC
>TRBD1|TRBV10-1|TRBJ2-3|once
CASSETGGPVTDTQYF
TGCGCCAGCAGTGAGACAGGGGGCCCGGTCACAGATACGCAGTATTTT
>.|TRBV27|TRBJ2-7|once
CASSLSPGYSYEQYF
TGTGCCAGCAGTTTATCTCCGGGGTACTCCTACGAGCAGTACTTC
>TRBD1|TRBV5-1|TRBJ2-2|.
CASSKRTGGGFSGELFF
TGCGCCAGCAGCAAACGGACAGGGGGTGGGTTCTCCGGGGAGCTGTTTTTT
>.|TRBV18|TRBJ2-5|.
CASSPRTARSQETQYF
TGTGCCAGCTCACCACGGACAGCGAGGTCCCAAGAGACCCAGTACTTC
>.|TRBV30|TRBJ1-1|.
CAWSSVAGTEAFF
TGTGCCTGGAGTTCGGTGGCGGGGACTGAAGCTTTCTTT
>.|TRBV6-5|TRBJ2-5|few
CASSYRGETQYF
TGTGCCAGCAGTTACAGAGGAGAGACCCAGTACTTC
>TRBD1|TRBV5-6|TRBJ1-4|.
CASSSGQGAREKLFF
TGTGCCAGCAGCTCCGGACAGGGGGCGAGGGAAAAACTGTTTTTT